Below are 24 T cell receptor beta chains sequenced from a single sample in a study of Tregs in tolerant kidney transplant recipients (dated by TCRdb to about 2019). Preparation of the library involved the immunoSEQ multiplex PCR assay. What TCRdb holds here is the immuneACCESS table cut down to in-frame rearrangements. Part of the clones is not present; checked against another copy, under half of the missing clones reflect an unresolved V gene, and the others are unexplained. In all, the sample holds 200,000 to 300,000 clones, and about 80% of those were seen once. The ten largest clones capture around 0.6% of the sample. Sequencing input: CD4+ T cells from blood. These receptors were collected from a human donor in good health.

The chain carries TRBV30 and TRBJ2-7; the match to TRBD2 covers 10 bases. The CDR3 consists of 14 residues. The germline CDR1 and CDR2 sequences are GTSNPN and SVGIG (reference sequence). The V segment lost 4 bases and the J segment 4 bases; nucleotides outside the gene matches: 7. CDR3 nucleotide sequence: TGTGCCTGGATGCTAGCGGGAGTTCGTTACGAGCAGTACTTC. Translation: CAWMLAGVRYEQYF.

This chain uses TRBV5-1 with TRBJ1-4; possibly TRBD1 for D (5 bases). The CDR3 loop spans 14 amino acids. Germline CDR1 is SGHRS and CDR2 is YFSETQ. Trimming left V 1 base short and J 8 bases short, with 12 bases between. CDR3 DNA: TGCGCCAGCAGCTTGTGGCAGGGTGGGGAAAAACTGTTTTTT. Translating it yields CASSLWQGGEKLFF.

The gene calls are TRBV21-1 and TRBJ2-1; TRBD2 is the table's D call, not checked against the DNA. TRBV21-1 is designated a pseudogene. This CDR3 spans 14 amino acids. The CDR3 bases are TGTGCCAGCAGCGTCCGGGGGGGCCGAAATGAGCAGTTCTTC. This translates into CASSVRGGRNEQFF.

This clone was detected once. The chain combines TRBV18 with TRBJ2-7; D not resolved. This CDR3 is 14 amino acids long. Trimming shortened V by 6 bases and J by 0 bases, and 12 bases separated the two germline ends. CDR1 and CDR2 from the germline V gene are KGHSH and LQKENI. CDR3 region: CASSPARSSYEQYF. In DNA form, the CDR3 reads TGTGCCAGCTCCCCGGCCCGGAGCTCCTACGAGCAGTACTTC. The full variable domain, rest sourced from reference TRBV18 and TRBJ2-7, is NAGVMQNPRHLVRRRGQEARLRCSPMKGHSHVYWYRQLPEEGLKFMVYLQKENIIDESGMPKERFSAEFPKEGPSILRIQQVVRGDSAAYFCASSPARSSYEQYFGPGTRLTVT.

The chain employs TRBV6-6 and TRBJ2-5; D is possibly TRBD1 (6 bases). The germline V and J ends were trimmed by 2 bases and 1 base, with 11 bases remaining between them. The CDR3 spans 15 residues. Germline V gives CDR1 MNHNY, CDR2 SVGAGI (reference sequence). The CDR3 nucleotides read TGTGCCAGCAGTTACAGTTGGGGGCCCCAAGAGACCCAGTACTTC. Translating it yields CASSYSWGPQETQYF.

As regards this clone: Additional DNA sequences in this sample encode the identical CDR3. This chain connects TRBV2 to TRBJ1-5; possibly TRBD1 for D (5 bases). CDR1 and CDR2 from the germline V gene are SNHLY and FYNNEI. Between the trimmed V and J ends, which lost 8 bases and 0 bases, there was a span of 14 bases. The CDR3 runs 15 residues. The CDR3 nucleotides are TGTGCCAGCCGGGGGACTGCGCTTAGCAATCAGCCCCAGCATTTT. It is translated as CASRGTALSNQPQHF. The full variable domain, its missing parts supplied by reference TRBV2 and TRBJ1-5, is EPEVTQTPSHQVTQMGQEVILRCVPISNHLYFYWYRQILGQKVEFLVSFYNNEISEKSEIFDDQFSVERPDGSNFTLKIRSTKLEDSAMYFCASRGTALSNQPQHFGDGTRLSIL.

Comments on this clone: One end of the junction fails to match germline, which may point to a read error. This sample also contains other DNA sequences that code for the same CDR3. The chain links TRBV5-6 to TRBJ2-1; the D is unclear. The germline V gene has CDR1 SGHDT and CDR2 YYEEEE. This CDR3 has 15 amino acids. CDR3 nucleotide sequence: TGCGCCAGCAGCTTCGGACCCGGCAGATACAATGAGCAGTTCTTC. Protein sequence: CASSFGPGRYNEQFF.

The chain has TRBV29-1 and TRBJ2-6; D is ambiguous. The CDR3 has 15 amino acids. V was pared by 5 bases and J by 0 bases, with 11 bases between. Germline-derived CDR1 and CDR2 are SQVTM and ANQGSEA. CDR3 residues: CSVWGFNSGANVLTF. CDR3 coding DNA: TGCAGCGTTTGGGGTTTTAACTCTGGGGCCAACGTCCTGACTTTC.

The CDR3 loop is CASSLVGQQYF. CDR3 in DNA: TGCGCCAGCAGCTTGGTTGGCCAGCAGTACTTC. The gene calls are TRBV5-1 and TRBJ2-7; D ambiguous. The CDR3 covers 11 residues. V lost 0 bases, J lost 8 bases, and 6 bases lay in between. Germline V gene sequence: CDR1 SGHRS, CDR2 YFSETQ.

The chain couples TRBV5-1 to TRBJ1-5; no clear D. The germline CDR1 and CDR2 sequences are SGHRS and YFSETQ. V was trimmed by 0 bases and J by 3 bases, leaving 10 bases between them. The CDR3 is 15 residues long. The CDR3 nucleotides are TGCGCCAGCAGCTTGGGAGAAAGTTTCAATCAGCCCCAGCATTTT. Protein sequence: CASSLGESFNQPQHF.

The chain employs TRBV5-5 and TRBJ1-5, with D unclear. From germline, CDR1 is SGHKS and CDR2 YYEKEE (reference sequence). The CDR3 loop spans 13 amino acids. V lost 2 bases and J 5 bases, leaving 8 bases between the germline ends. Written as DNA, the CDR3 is TGTGCCAGCAGCTTTGTCCCCGATCAGCCCCAGCATTTT. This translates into CASSFVPDQPQHF. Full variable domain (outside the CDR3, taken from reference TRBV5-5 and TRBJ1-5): DAGVTQSPTHLIKTRGQQVTLRCSPISGHKSVSWYQQVLGQGPQFIFQYYEKEERGRGNFPDRFSARQFPNYSSELNVNALLLGDSALYLCASSFVPDQPQHFGDGTRLSIL.

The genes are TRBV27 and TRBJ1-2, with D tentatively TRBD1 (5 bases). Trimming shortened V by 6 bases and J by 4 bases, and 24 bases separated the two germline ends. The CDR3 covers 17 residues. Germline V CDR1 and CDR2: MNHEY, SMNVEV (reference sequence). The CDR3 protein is CASSYKGGAGRSYGYTF. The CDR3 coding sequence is TGTGCCAGCAGCTATAAAGGCGGGGCAGGGAGATCCTATGGCTACACCTTC.

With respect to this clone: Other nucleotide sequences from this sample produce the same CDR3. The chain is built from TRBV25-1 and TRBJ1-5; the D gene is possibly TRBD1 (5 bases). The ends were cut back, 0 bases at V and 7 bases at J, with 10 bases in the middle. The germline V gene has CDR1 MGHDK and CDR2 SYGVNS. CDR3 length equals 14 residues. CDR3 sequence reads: CASSEYGAGQPQHF. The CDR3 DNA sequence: TGTGCCAGCAGTGAATATGGGGCCGGGCAGCCCCAGCATTTT. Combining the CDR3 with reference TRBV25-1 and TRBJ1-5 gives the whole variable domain EADIYQTPRYLVIGTGKKITLECSQTMGHDKMYWYQQDPGMELHLIHYSYGVNSTEKGDLSSESTVSRIRTEHFPLTLESARPSHTSQYLCASSEYGAGQPQHFGDGTRLSIL.

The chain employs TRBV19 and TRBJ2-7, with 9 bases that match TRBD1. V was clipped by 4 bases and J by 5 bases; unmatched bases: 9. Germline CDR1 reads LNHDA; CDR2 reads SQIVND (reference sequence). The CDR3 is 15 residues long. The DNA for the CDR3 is TGTGCCAGTAGTAGATTCAGGGACAGGGCCAACGAGCAGTACTTC. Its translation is CASSRFRDRANEQYF.

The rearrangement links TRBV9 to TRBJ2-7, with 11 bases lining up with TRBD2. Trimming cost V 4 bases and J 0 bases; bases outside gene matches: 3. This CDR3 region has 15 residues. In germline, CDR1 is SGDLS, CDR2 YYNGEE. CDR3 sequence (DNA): TGTGCCAGCAGCCGGGGACTAGCGGCCTCCTACGAGCAGTACTTC. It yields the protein CASSRGLAASYEQYF.

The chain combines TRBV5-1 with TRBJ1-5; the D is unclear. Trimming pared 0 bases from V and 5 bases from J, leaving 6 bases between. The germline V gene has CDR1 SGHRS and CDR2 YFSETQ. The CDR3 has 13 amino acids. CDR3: CASSLDNYQPQHF. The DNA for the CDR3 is TGCGCCAGCAGCTTGGACAATTATCAGCCCCAGCATTTT.

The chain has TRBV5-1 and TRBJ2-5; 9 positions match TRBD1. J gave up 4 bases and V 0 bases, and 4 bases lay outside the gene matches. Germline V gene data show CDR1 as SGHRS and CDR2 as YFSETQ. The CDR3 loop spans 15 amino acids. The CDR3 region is CASSLAGQGLETQYF. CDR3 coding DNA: TGCGCCAGCAGCTTGGCCGGACAGGGGTTAGAGACCCAGTACTTC.

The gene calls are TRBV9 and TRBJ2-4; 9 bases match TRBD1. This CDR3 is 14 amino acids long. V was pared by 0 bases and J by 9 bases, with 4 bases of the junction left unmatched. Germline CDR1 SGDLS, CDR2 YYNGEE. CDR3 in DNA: TGTGCCAGCAGCGTAGAACAGGGGGCGCTCATTCAGTACTTC. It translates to CASSVEQGALIQYF.

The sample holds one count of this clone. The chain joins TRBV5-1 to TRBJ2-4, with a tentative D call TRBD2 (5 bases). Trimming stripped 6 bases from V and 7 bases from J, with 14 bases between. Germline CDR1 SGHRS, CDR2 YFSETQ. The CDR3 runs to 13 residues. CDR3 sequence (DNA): TGCGCCAGCACCCCCGGGGATGGGAACATTCAGTACTTC. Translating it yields CASTPGDGNIQYF.

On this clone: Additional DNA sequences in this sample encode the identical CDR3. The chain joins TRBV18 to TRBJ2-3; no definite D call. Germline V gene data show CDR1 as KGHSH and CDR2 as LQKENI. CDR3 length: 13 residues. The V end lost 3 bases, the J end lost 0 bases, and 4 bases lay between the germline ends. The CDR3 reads CASSPPSTDTQYF. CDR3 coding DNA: TGTGCCAGCTCACCGCCCAGCACAGATACGCAGTATTTT.

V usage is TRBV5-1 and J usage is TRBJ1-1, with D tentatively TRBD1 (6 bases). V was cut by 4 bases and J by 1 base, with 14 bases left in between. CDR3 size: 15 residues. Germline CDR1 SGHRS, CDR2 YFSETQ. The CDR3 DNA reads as TGCGCCAGCAGCCCGATCGGGGGGCAGAACACTGAAGCTTTCTTT. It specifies CASSPIGGQNTEAFF.

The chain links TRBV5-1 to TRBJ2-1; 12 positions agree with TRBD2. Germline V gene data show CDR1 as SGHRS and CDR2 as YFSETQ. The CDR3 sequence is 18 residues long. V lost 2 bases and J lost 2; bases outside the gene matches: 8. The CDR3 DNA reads TGCGCCAGCAGCTTCAGCACTAGCGGGGGGCTGACCTACAATGAGCAGTTCTTC. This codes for CASSFSTSGGLTYNEQFF.

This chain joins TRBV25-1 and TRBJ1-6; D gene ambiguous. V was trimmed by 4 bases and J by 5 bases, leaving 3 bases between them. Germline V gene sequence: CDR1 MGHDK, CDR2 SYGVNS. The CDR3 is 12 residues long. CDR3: CASSVNNSPLHF. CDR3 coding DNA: TGTGCCAGCAGTGTCAATAATTCACCCCTCCACTTT.

DNA for the CDR3: TGCGCCAGCAGCCAAGTTACAGGGCTAATCAATCAGCCCCAGCATTTT. Translating it yields CASSQVTGLINQPQHF. The chain links TRBV4-1 to TRBJ1-5, with D possibly being TRBD1 (6 bases). The CDR3 length is 16 residues. V lost 1 base and J 3 bases, leaving 13 bases between the germline ends. Looked up from germline, CDR1 is MGHRA and CDR2 is YSYEKL.